This TCR beta chain is from a study of blood T cell repertoires in COVID-19. Across the study: T cells, B-cell-depleted T cells, or PBMCs provided the cDNA or gDNA that served as material.

The repertoire was sequenced with immunoSEQ multiplex PCR; TCRdb's copy has only in-frame clones and lacks some. In the table there are roughly 110,000 clones, around 80% of which are singletons. Trimming removed 3 bases from V and 4 bases from J, with 22 bases in between. The CDR3 contains 17 residues. Germline V gene data show CDR1 as MDHEN and CDR2 as SYDVKM. The TCR originated in a man older than 75 with COVID-19, enrolled during active disease. The rearrangement links TRBV28 to TRBJ2-7; D might be TRBD1 (7 bases). Sequencing was performed on peripheral blood. The CDR3 nucleotides read TGTGCCAGCAGTTTTATACACTCGGGCAGGGGGGTATACGAGCAGTACTTC. Its translation: CASSFIHSGRGVYEQYF.